Ten or more counts support the clone carrying this T cell receptor (beta chain). The data originate from a study of Graves' ophthalmopathy and Graves' hyperthyroidism. Orbital computed tomography, thyroid ultrasound, TRAb, serum thyroxine and clinical symptoms formed the basis of diagnosis. For repertoire sequencing, the TCR beta CDR3 regions were amplified from RNA transcripts. Investigators did first-round RT-PCR with HTBI primers, then second-round multiplex PCR. TCRdb re-analysed the multiplex PCR reads in MiXCR, keeping a single row per CDR3 protein. The table has hundreds of thousands of distinct CDR3 sequences, about 21% seen once. Germline loops: CDR1 MNHEY, CDR2 SVGEGT. Trimming removed 4 bases at V and 6 bases at J, with 4 bases between. The CDR3 is 11 residues long.

The TCR sequence derives from a woman aged 18-29 years with stable Graves' hyperthyroidism. The sample taken for sequencing was peripheral blood. The chain links TRBV6-2 or TRBV6-3 to TRBJ2-1; no definite D call. In nucleotides, the CDR3 is TGTGCCAGCAGTTCAGGCAATGAGCAGTTCTTC. Translation: CASSSGNEQFF.